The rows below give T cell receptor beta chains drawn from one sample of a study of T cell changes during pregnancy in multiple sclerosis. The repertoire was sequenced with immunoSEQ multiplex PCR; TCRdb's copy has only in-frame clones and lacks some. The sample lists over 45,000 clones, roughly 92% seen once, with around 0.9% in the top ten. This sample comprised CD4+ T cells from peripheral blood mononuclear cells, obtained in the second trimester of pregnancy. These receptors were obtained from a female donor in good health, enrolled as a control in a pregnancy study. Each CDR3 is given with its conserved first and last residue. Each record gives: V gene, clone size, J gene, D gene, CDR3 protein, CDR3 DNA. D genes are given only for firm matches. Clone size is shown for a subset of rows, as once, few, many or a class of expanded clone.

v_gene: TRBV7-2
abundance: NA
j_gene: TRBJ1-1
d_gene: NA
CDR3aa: CASSWSSGDPNEAFF
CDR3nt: TGTGCCAGCAGCTGGAGTAGCGGCGATCCTAACGAAGCTTTCTTT

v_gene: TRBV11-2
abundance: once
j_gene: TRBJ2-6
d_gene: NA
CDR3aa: CASSLDRLYSGANVLTF
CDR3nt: TGTGCCAGCAGCTTAGACAGGCTTTACTCTGGGGCCAACGTCCTGACTTTC

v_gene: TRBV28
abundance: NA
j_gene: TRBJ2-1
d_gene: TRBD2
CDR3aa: CASTDSGRAYNEQFF
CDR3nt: TGTGCCAGCACCGATAGCGGGAGGGCCTACAATGAGCAGTTCTTC

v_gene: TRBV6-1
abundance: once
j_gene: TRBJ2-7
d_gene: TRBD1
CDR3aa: CASTEELGQVYEQYF
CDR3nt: TGTGCCAGCACCGAGGAACTGGGACAGGTCTACGAGCAGTACTTC

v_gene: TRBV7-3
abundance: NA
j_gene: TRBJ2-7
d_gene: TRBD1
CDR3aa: CASSLFMDRGGSYEQYF
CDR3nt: TGTGCCAGCAGCTTATTCATGGACAGGGGAGGCTCCTACGAGCAGTACTTC

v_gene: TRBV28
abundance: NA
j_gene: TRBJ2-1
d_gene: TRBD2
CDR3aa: CASRPAGGPYNEQFF
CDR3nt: TGTGCCAGCAGACCAGCGGGAGGGCCCTACAATGAGCAGTTCTTC

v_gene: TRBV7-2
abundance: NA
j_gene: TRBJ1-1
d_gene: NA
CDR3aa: CASTGRGRNTEAFF
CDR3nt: TGTGCCAGCACCGGAAGGGGCAGGAACACTGAAGCTTTCTTT

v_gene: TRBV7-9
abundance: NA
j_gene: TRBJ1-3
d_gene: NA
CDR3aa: CASSPQGNTIYF
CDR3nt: TGTGCCAGCAGCCCCCAGGGAAACACCATATATTTT

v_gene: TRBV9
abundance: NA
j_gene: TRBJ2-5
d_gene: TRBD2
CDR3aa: CASSVGLAGGETQYF
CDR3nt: TGTGCCAGCAGCGTAGGGCTAGCGGGAGGAGAGACCCAGTACTTC

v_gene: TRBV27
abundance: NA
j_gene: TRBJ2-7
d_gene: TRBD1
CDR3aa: CASSSPDRGSYEQYF
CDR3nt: TGTGCCAGCAGTTCCCCGGACAGGGGTTCTTACGAGCAGTACTTC

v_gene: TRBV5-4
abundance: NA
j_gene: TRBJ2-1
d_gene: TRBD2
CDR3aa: CASSLVSGGYNEQFF
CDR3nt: TGTGCCAGCAGCTTGGTTTCCGGGGGGTACAATGAGCAGTTCTTC

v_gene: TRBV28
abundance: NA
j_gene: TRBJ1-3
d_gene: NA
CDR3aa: CASSLSGAGNTIYF
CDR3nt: TGTGCCAGCAGTTTGTCCGGGGCTGGAAACACCATATATTTT

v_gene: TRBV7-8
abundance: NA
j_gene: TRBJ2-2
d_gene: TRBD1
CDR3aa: CASRLAVFGRDRVTGELFF
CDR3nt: TGTGCCAGCAGATTAGCGGTTTTCGGTCGGGACAGGGTTACCGGGGAGCTGTTTTTT

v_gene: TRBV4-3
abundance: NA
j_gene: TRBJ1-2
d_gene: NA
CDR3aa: CASSPGDHRSNYGYTF
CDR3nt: TGCGCCAGCAGCCCGGGAGACCACAGGTCTAACTATGGCTACACCTTC

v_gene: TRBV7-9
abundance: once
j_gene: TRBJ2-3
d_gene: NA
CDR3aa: CASSLQSGSTDTQYF
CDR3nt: TGTGCCAGCAGCTTACAAAGCGGGAGCACAGATACGCAGTATTTT

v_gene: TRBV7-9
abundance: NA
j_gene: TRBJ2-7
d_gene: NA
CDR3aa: CASNRRGPRDEQYF
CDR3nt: TGTGCCAGCAATCGTAGGGGCCCCCGGGACGAGCAGTACTTC

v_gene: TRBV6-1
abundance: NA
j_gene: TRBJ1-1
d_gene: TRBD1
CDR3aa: CAGRGRGARGTEAFF
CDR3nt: TGTGCCGGCAGGGGGCGCGGAGCACGCGGCACTGAAGCTTTCTTT

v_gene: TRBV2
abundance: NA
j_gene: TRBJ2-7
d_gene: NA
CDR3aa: CASSEGGEAVDEQYF
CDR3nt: TGTGCCAGCAGTGAAGGGGGAGAAGCGGTCGACGAGCAGTACTTC

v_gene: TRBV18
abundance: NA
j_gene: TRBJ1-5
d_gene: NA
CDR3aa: CASSPGQKNLQPQHF
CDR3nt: TGTGCCAGCTCCCCCGGACAGAAAAATCTTCAGCCCCAGCATTTT

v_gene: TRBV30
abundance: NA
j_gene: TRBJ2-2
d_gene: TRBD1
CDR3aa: CAWSGRAGGTGELFF
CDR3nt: TGTGCCTGGAGTGGTAGAGCAGGGGGAACCGGGGAGCTGTTTTTT

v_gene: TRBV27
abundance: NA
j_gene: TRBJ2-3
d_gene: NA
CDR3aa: CASSFEGPTDTQYF
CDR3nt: TGTGCCAGCAGTTTCGAGGGCCCCACAGATACGCAGTATTTT

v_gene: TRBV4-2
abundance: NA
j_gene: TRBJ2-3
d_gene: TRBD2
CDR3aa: CASSPGLASTDTQYF
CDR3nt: TGTGCCAGCAGCCCCGGACTAGCAAGCACAGATACGCAGTATTTT

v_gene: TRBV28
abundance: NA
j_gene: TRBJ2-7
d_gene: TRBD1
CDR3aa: CASTTGTGAYEQYF
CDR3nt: TGTGCCAGCACGACGGGGACAGGGGCCTACGAGCAGTACTTC

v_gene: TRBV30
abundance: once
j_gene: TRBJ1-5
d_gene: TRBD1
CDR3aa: CAWSSTPDRLGNQPQHF
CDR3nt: TGTGCCTGGAGTTCAACCCCGGACAGGCTCGGCAATCAGCCCCAGCATTTT

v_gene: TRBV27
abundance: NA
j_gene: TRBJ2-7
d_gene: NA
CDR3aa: CASSSVLLSYEQYF
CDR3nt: TGTGCCAGCAGTTCAGTGCTCCTTTCCTACGAGCAGTACTTC

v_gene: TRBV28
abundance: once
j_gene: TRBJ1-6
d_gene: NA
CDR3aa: CASSPRVPYNSPLHF
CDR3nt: TGTGCCAGCAGTCCACGGGTGCCCTATAATTCACCCCTCCACTTT

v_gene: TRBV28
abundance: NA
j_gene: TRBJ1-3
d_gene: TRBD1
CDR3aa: CASSLGQGATIYF
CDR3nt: TGTGCCAGCAGTTTAGGACAGGGAGCGACCATATATTTT

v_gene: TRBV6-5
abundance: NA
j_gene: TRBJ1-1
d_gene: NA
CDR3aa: CASSLDKNTEAFF
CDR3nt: TGTGCCAGCAGCCTTGACAAAAACACTGAAGCTTTCTTT

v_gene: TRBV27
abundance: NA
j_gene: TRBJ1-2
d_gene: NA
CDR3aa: CASRASSGWGYTF
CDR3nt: TGTGCCAGCAGGGCCTCGAGCGGTTGGGGCTACACCTTC

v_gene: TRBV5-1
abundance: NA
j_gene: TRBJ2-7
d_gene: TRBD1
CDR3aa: CASSAGQGTYEQYF
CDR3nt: TGCGCCAGCAGCGCCGGACAGGGTACCTACGAGCAGTACTTC

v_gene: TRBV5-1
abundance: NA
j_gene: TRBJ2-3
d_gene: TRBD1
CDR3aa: CASSLRQGTDTQYF
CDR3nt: TGCGCCAGCAGCCTCCGACAGGGGACAGATACGCAGTATTTT